The next 8 T cell receptor beta chains were all read from a single sample in a study of T cell repertoires in cytomegalovirus infection. TCRdb processed the reads anew with MiXCR; each CDR3 protein has one entry. Among tens of thousands of distinct CDR3 sequences listed, 3.5% to 4.5% were seen once. The sample taken for sequencing was PBMCs. Receptors originate from a human donor in good health (CMV status not recorded). Some clones in this sample may be carry-over from other donors' samples.

Concerning this clonotype: A read error may be the cause here, since a much bigger clone is one base away. The CDR3 loop is CTSSLEDSPLHF. CDR3 coding DNA: TGTACCAGCAGCTTGGAGGATTCACCCCTCCACTTT. This chain joins TRBV5-6 and TRBJ1-6; D gene uncertain. This CDR3 spans 12 amino acids. Germline assignment: CDR1 SGHDT and CDR2 YYEEEE.

There are many counts of this clonotype. The chain links TRBV12-3 or TRBV12-4 to TRBJ1-1; a possible D gene is TRBD1 (5 bases). The CDR3 is 13 amino acids. Trimming removed 7 bases from V and 4 bases from J, with 13 bases in between. The CDR3 DNA follows: TGTGCCAGCACCTCACTCGGGGGCACTGAAGCTTTCTTT. Amino acids: CASTSLGGTEAFF.

The gene calls are TRBV28 and TRBJ1-1; perhaps TRBD1 as D (6 bases). In germline, CDR1 is MDHEN, CDR2 SYDVKM. The CDR3 length is 13 residues. V gave up 4 bases and J gave up 5 bases, with 11 bases separating them. The CDR3 sequence: CASSSPGDTEAFF. DNA for the CDR3: TGTGCCAGCAGTTCTCCAGGGGATACTGAAGCTTTCTTT. Full variable domain (missing parts from reference TRBV28 and TRBJ1-1): DVKVTQSSRYLVKRTGEKVFLECVQDMDHENMFWYRQDPGLGLRLIYFSYDVKMKEKGDIPEGYSVSREKKERFSLILESASTNQTSMYLCASSSPGDTEAFFGQGTRLTVV.

This clonotype was observed at least ten times. The chain carries TRBV3-1 and TRBJ2-3, with D possibly matching TRBD1 (5 bases). Germline CDR1 is LGHDT and CDR2 is YNNKEL (reference sequence). The ends were cut back, 1 base at V and 2 bases at J, with 10 bases in the middle. The CDR3 consists of 15 residues. CDR3 sequence: CASSQGGRATDTQYF. DNA of the CDR3: TGTGCCAGCAGCCAAGGTGGCAGGGCCACAGATACGCAGTATTTT.

Ten or more counts support this clonotype. V and J are TRBV12-5 and TRBJ2-7, with D perhaps matching TRBD1 or TRBD2 (6 bases each). This CDR3 contains 16 residues. Looked up from germline, CDR1 is LGHNT and CDR2 is FRNRAP. With 1 base removed from V and 3 bases from J, the gap between germline ends came to 16 bases. This CDR3 reads CASGLEIGGEIYEQYF. CDR3 DNA: TGTGCTAGTGGTTTGGAAATCGGGGGCGAGATCTACGAGCAGTACTTC.

The table lists this clonotype with many counts. The J gene is TRBJ1-1, the V gene TRBV5-6; TRBD1 aligns across 9 bases. The CDR3 is 18 amino acids. Germline V gene data show CDR1 as SGHDT and CDR2 as YYEEEE. V gave up 3 bases and J gave up 0 bases; unmatched junction bases: 12. The CDR3 DNA sequence: TGTGCCAGCAGCTCCCTAACAGGGGGCCTAACCTTGAACACTGAAGCTTTCTTT. This sequence encodes CASSSLTGGLTLNTEAFF.

Many counts were recorded for this clonotype. The chain joins TRBV28 to TRBJ1-2; TRBD1 aligns across 11 bases. Germline values: CDR1 MDHEN, CDR2 SYDVKM. V was pared by 5 bases and J by 3 bases, with 8 bases of the junction left unmatched. The CDR3 spans 16 residues. In nucleotides, the CDR3 is TGTGCCAGCAGTGACCAGGACAGGGGGCCATACTATGGCTACACCTTC. This sequence encodes CASSDQDRGPYYGYTF.

This clonotype was detected many times. The chain employs TRBV7-2 and TRBJ1-6; tentative D call: TRBD1 (6 bases). This CDR3 spans 13 amino acids. With 10 bases removed from V and 6 bases from J, the gap between germline ends came to 13 bases. Germline V gene lookup returns CDR1 SGHTA and CDR2 FQGNSA. The CDR3 is CAKRTAPNSPLHF. In DNA, the CDR3 is TGTGCCAAAAGGACAGCACCTAATTCACCCCTCCACTTT.